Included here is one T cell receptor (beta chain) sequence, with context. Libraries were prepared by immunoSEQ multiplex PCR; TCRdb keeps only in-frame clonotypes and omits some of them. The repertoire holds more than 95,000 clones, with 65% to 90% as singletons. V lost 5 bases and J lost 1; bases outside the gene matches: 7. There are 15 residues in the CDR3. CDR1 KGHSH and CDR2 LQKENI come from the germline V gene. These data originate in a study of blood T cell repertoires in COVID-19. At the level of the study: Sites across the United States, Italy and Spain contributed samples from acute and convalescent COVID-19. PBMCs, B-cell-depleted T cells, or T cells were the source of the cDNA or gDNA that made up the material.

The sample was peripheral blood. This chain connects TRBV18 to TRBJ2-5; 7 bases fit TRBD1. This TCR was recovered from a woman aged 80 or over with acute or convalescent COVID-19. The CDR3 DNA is TGTGCCAGCTCAGGGGACCGGGACAGCCAAGAGACCCAGTACTTC. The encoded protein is CASSGDRDSQETQYF.